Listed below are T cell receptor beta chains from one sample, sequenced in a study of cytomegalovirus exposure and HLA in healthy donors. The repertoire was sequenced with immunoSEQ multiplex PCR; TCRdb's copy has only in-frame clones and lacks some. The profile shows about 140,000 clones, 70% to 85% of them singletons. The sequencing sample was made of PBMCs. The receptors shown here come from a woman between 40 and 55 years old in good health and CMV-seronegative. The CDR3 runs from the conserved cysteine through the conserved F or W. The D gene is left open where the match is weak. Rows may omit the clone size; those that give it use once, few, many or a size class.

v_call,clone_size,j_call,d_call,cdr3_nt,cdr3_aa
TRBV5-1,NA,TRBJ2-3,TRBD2,TGCGCCAGCAGCCCCAGAGGGGAGGGGCCGCAGTATTTT,CASSPRGEGPQYF
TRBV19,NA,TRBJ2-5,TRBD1,TGTGCCAGTAGTATAGATCGCGACAGGGAAGAGACCCAGTACTTC,CASSIDRDREETQYF
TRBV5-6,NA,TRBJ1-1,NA,TGTGCCAGCAGCTTGGGGTCGACAATTGAAGCTTTCTTT,CASSLGSTIEAFF
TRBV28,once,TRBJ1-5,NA,TGTGCCAGCAGCATTCACGCAGGGGCGGGTCAGCCCCAGCATTTT,CASSIHAGAGQPQHF
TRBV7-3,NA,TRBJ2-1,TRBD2,TGTGCCAGCAGCTTAACTAGCGGGGGTAACAATGAGCAGTTCTTC,CASSLTSGGNNEQFF
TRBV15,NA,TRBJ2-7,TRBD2,TGTGCCACCAGCAGGGGGACTAGCGGGAGGAGGTTGGGCTACGAGCAGTACTTC,CATSRGTSGRRLGYEQYF
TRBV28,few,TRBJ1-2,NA,TGTGCCAGCAGTTTATCGGGAAACTATGGCTACACCTTC,CASSLSGNYGYTF
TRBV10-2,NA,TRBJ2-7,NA,TGCGCCAGCAGTGAGAGTAGGCAGGCCCGTGATCTCTACGAGCAGTACTTC,CASSESRQARDLYEQYF
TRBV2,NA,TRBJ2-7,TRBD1,TGTGCCAGCAGCCGACAGGGGTGGACCTACGAGCAGTACTTC,CASSRQGWTYEQYF
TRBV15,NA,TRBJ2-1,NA,TGTGCCACCGGACCGGACTACCCGTCCCACAATGAGCAGTTCTTC,CATGPDYPSHNEQFF
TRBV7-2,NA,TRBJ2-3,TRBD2,TGTGCCAGCAGCTCCCGGGGGGCGGGAGGAGTCACAGATACGCAGTATTTT,CASSSRGAGGVTDTQYF
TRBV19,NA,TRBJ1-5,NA,TGTGCCAGTGACGGGAATCAGCCCCAGCATTTT,CASDGNQPQHF
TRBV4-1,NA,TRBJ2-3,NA,TGCGCCAGCAGCCAATACCCGGGACTTCCCCAAGATACGCAGTATTTT,CASSQYPGLPQDTQYF
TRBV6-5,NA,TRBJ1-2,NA,TGTGCCAGCAGTTACCGAGGACACCTCGAGGACTATGGCTACACCTTC,CASSYRGHLEDYGYTF
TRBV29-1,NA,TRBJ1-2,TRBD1,TGCAGCGTTGAATCCGGGACAGAGAACTATGGCTACACCTTC,CSVESGTENYGYTF
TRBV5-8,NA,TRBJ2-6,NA,TGTGCCAGCAGCTTTCGGGTATCTGGGGCCAACGTCCTGACTTTC,CASSFRVSGANVLTF
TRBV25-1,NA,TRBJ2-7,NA,TGTGCCAGCACCAAGGCCGGGAACGAGCAGTACTTC,CASTKAGNEQYF
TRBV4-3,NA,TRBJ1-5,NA,TGCGCCAGCAGCCAAGACGGGTATAGCAATCAGCCCCAGCATTTT,CASSQDGYSNQPQHF
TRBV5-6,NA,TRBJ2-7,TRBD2,TGTGCCAGCAGCTCCGGGACTAACTCCTACGAGCAGTACTTC,CASSSGTNSYEQYF
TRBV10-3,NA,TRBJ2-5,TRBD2,TGTGCCATCAGTGGGACTAGCGGTCAAGAGACCCAGTACTTC,CAISGTSGQETQYF
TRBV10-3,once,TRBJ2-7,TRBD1,TGTGCCATCAGTGAGTCAAGACAGGGTGGAGAGCAGTACTTC,CAISESRQGGEQYF
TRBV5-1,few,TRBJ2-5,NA,TGCGCCAGCAGCCCCACTCCCAGTAGCGAGACCCAGTACTTC,CASSPTPSSETQYF
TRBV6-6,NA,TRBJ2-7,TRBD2,TGTGCCAGCAGTTACGCGGGGGACTGGGAGCAGTACTTC,CASSYAGDWEQYF
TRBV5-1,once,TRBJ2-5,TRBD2,TGCGCCAGCAGTGGTAGCGGGGCCAAGGGAGAGACCCAGTACTTC,CASSGSGAKGETQYF
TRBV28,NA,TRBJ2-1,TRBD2,TGTGCCAGCAGTATCTCCGGGACTAGGACCGCGTGGTACAATGAGCAGTTCTTC,CASSISGTRTAWYNEQFF
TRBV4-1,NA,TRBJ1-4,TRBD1,TGCGCCAGCAGCCAGCGGAAGGACGACAGGGGGAACTGGGATTTTAATGAAAAACTGTTTTTT,CASSQRKDDRGNWDFNEKLFF
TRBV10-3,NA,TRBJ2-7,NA,TGTGCCATCAGTGAGTCGACTACCCGCTACGAGCAGTACTTC,CAISESTTRYEQYF
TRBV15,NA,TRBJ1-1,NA,TGTGCCACCAGCCTCATGGGAGGGGGATTGAACACTGAAGCTTTCTTT,CATSLMGGGLNTEAFF
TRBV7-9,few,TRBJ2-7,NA,TGTGCCAGCAGCTTAGGGTCCTCAGGTTCCTCCTACGAGCAGTACTTC,CASSLGSSGSSYEQYF
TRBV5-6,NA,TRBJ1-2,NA,TGTGCCAGCAGCCCTTTAGAAGACAGCCGCTACACCTTC,CASSPLEDSRYTF
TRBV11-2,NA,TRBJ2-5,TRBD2,TGTGCCAGCAGCCAACCCGGGACTAGCGGGCAAGAGACCCAGTACTTC,CASSQPGTSGQETQYF